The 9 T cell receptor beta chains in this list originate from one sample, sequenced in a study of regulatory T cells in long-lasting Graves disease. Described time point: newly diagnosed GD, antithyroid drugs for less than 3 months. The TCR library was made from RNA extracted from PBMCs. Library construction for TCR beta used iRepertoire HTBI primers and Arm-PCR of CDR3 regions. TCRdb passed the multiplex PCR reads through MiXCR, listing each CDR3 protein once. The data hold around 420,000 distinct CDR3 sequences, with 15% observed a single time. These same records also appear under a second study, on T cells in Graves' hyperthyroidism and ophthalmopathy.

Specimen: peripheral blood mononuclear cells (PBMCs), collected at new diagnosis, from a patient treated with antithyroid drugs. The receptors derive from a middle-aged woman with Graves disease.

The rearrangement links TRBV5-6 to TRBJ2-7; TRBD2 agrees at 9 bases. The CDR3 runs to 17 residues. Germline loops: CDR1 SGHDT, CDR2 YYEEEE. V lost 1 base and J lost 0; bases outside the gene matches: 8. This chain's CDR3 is CASSLFGSGSFSYEQYF. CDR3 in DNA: TGTGCCAGCAGCTTGTTCGGTAGCGGGAGCTTCTCCTACGAGCAGTACTTC.

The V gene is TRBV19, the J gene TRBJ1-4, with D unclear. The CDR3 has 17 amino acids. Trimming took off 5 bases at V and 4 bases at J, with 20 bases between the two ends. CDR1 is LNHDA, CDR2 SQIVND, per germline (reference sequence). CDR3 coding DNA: TGTGCCAGTAGTTCCAGGATAGGAGTCCTGATTAATGAAAAACTGTTTTTT. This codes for CASSSRIGVLINEKLFF. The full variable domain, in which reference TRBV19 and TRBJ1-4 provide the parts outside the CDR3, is DGGITQSPKYLFRKEGQNVTLSCEQNLNHDAMYWYRQDPGQGLRLIYYSQIVNDFQKGDIAEGYSVSREKKESFPLTVTSAQKNPTAFYLCASSSRIGVLINEKLFFGSGTQLSVL.

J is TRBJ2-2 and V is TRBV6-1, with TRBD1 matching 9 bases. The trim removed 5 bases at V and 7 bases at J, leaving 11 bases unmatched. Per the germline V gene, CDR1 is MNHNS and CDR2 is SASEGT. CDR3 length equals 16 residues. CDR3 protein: CASSRAGTGNVGELFF. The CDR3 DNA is TGTGCCAGCAGTCGGGCCGGGACAGGGAATGTCGGGGAGCTGTTTTTT.

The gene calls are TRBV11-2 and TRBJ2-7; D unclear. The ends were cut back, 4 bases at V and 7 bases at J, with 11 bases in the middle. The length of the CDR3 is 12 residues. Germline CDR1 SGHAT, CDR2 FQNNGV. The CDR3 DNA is TGTGCCAGCAGCTCCCCCTGGGGAGAGCAGTACTTC. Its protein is CASSSPWGEQYF.

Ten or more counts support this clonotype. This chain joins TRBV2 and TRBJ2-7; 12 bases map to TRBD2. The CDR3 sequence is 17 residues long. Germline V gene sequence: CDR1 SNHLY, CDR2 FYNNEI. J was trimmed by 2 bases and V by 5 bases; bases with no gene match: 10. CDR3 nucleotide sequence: TGTGCCAGCAGTTTGGGACTAGCGGGTACAGCCGCCTACGAGCAGTACTTC. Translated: CASSLGLAGTAAYEQYF.

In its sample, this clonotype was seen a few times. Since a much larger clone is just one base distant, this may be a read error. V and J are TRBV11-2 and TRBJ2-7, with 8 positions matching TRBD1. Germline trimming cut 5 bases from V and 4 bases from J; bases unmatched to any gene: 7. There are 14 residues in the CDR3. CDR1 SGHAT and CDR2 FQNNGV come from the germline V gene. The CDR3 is CASSAPNRGYEQYF. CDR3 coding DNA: TGTGCCAGCAGCGCGCCTAACAGGGGGTACGAGCAGTACTTC.

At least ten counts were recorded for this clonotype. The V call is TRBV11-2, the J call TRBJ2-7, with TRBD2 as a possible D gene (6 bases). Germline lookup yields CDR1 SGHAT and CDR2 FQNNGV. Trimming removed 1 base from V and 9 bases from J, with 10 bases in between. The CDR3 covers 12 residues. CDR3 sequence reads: CASSLGDLWQYF. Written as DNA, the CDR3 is TGTGCCAGCAGCTTAGGGGACTTGTGGCAGTACTTC.

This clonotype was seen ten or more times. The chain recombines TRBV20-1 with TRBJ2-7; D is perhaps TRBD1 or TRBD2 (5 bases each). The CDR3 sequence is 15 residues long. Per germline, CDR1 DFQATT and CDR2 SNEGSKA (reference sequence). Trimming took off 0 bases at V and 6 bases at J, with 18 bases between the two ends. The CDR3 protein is CSARDLGDQGLEQYF. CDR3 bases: TGCAGTGCTAGAGATTTAGGGGACCAAGGGCTCGAGCAGTACTTC.

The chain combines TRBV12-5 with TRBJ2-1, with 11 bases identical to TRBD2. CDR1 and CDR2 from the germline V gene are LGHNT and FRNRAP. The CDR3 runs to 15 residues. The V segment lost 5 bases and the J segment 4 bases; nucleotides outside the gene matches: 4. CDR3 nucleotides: TGTGCTAGTGGTCCTGGACTAGCGGGTTACAATGAGCAGTTCTTC. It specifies CASGPGLAGYNEQFF.